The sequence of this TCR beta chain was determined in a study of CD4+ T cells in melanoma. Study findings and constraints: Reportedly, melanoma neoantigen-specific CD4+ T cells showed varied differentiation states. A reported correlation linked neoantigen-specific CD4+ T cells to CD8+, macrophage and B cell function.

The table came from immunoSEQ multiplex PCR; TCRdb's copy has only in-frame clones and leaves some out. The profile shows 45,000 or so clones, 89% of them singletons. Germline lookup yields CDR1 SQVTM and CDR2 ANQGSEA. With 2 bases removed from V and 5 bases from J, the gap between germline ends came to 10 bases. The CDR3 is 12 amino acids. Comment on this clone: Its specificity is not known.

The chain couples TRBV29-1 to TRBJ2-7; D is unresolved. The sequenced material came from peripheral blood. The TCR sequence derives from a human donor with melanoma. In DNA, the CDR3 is TGCAGCGTTGAATCAGACTCTCACGAGCAGTACTTC. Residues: CSVESDSHEQYF.